Listed below are T cell receptor beta chains from one sample, sequenced in a study. TCRdb passed the 5' RACE reads through MiXCR, listing each CDR3 protein once. Here the sample spans about 42,000 distinct CDR3 sequences, approximately 22% being singletons. Sequenced material: Tregs sorted from blood. The origin of the receptors is a female donor with breast cancer. The CDR3 runs from the conserved cysteine through the conserved F or W. D genes are given only for firm matches. A row's size may be missing; if present it is once, few, many or a size class.

len	j_gene	d_gene	abundance	v_gene	CDR3aa	CDR3nt
13	TRBJ1-1	.	.	TRBV19	CASSWGGHTEAFF	TGTGCCAGTTCTTGGGGCGGACACACTGAAGCTTTCTTT
15	TRBJ2-3	TRBD2	.	TRBV6-1	CASSSTSGFTDTQYF	TGTGCCAGCAGTTCGACTAGCGGGTTCACAGATACGCAGTATTTT
14	TRBJ2-5	TRBD1	many	TRBV7-2	CASSFWTGGETQYF	TGTGCCAGCAGCTTTTGGACAGGGGGAGAGACCCAGTACTTC
15	TRBJ2-2	.	.	TRBV5-1	CASSPQGPSTGELFF	TGCGCCAGCAGCCCGCAGGGACCATCCACCGGGGAGCTGTTTTTT
14	TRBJ2-3	.	many	TRBV6-1	CASHRDLNSDTQYF	TGTGCCAGCCATCGGGACCTAAACTCAGATACGCAGTATTTT
14	TRBJ1-4	.	few	TRBV5-1	CASSQSGGLEKLFF	TGCGCCAGCAGCCAAAGCGGGGGGCTCGAAAAACTGTTTTTT
15	TRBJ2-3	TRBD1	.	TRBV5-5	CACTTGQGYTDTQYF	TGTGCCTGCACGACGGGACAGGGATACACAGATACGCAGTATTTT
14	TRBJ2-1	TRBD2	few	TRBV9	CASSFGLVSAEQFF	TGTGCCAGCAGCTTTGGACTAGTCAGTGCAGAGCAGTTCTTC
16	TRBJ2-2	.	.	TRBV4-1	CASSQPRRGMTGELFF	TGCGCCAGCAGCCAACCCAGGAGGGGAATGACCGGGGAGCTGTTTTTT
15	TRBJ2-1	.	few	TRBV14	CASSQDPGKYNEQFF	TGTGCCAGCAGCCAAGATCCAGGGAAATACAATGAGCAGTTCTTC
16	TRBJ2-3	TRBD2	.	TRBV15	CATSRGSGGSTDTQYF	TGTGCCACCAGCAGAGGAAGCGGGGGGAGCACAGATACGCAGTATTTT
16	TRBJ1-1	.	.	TRBV10-3	CAVSLRVGEGNTEAFF	TGTGCCGTTTCACTGAGGGTCGGAGAGGGGAACACTGAAGCTTTCTTT
10	TRBJ1-2	.	many	TRBV20-1	CSAITVGYTF	TGCAGTGCCATAACAGTTGGCTACACCTTC
15	TRBJ1-4	.	many	TRBV4-1	CASSQGTAYNEKLFF	TGCGCCAGCAGCCAAGGGACAGCTTATAATGAAAAACTGTTTTTT
14	TRBJ2-7	.	.	TRBV5-1	CASSPRGLQYEQYF	TGCGCCAGCAGCCCACGGGGCCTCCAATACGAGCAGTACTTC
16	TRBJ2-3	TRBD2	many	TRBV4-1	CASSQEGTSGTDTQYF	TGCGCCAGCAGCCAAGAAGGGACTAGCGGTACAGATACGCAGTATTTT
14	TRBJ2-1	.	.	TRBV7-9	CASSLTGTYNEQFF	TGTGCCAGCAGCTTAACGGGAACCTACAATGAGCAGTTCTTC
13	TRBJ2-1	TRBD2	.	TRBV20-1	CSTSGRSFNEQFF	TGCAGTACTAGCGGGAGGTCGTTTAATGAGCAGTTCTTC
14	TRBJ2-5	.	once	TRBV7-9	CASSLPGLKETQYF	TGTGCCAGCAGCTTACCGGGACTTAAAGAGACCCAGTACTTC
14	TRBJ1-1	.	.	TRBV20-1	CSARDRQSNTEAFF	TGCAGTGCTAGAGATCGTCAGTCGAACACTGAAGCTTTCTTT
14	TRBJ1-1	.	few	TRBV28	CASSLMGGNTEAFF	TGTGCCAGCAGTTTAATGGGCGGGAACACTGAAGCTTTCTTT
17	TRBJ2-1	TRBD2	many	TRBV20-1	CSARDRTSGRLGNEQFF	TGCAGTGCTAGAGACCGGACTAGCGGGAGGCTCGGTAATGAGCAGTTCTTC
14	TRBJ1-2	TRBD1	.	TRBV27	CASSPGQIARGYTF	TGTGCCAGCAGTCCGGGACAGATCGCTAGAGGCTACACCTTC
14	TRBJ1-2	.	many	TRBV4-1	CASSQVGQNYGYTF	TGCGCCAGCAGCCAAGTAGGTCAGAACTATGGCTACACCTTC
16	TRBJ2-4	TRBD1	.	TRBV7-9	CASSKGQGGAKNIQYF	TGTGCCAGCAGCAAGGGACAGGGGGGAGCCAAAAACATTCAGTACTTC
15	TRBJ2-7	TRBD2	.	TRBV5-4	CASSSGLAGLDEQYF	TGTGCCAGCAGTTCAGGACTAGCGGGACTTGACGAGCAGTACTTC
15	TRBJ2-3	.	.	TRBV5-1	CASSRAWGSTDTQYF	TGCGCCAGCAGCCGAGCTTGGGGCAGCACAGATACGCAGTATTTT
12	TRBJ2-5	.	many	TRBV20-1	CSAAGIMGTQYF	TGCAGTGCTGCCGGGATAATGGGGACCCAGTACTTC
15	TRBJ2-1	.	few	TRBV5-1	CASSLGGSGLNEQFF	TGCGCCAGCAGCTTGGGGGGTTCAGGGTTGAATGAGCAGTTCTTC
12	TRBJ2-1	.	few	TRBV7-2	CASSFPYNEQFF	TGTGCCAGCAGCTTCCCTTACAATGAGCAGTTCTTC
16	TRBJ2-1	TRBD2	.	TRBV30	CAWSGTSGGTYNEQFF	TGTGCCTGGAGCGGTACTAGCGGGGGTACCTACAATGAGCAGTTCTTC
15	TRBJ2-2	.	few	TRBV7-2	CASSLTALGTGELFF	TGTGCCAGCAGCTTGACAGCCCTCGGCACCGGGGAGCTGTTTTTT
15	TRBJ1-1	.	.	TRBV5-1	CASSVEAGIQSEAFF	TGCGCCAGCAGCGTGGAGGCCGGTATCCAATCTGAAGCTTTCTTT
16	TRBJ2-7	.	.	TRBV7-3	CASSPEGQLTSYERYF	TGTGCCAGCAGCCCGGAGGGACAGCTTACTTCTTACGAGCGGTACTTC
13	TRBJ1-5	.	many	TRBV11-2	CASSLDQGQPQHF	TGTGCCAGCAGCTTAGATCAAGGTCAGCCCCAGCATTTT
15	TRBJ2-3	TRBD2	few	TRBV7-3	CASSLSGGAGDTQYF	TGTGCCAGCAGCTTATCCGGGGGGGCCGGTGATACGCAGTATTTT
15	TRBJ2-7	.	.	TRBV6-5	CASSPIRGASYEQYF	TGTGCCAGCAGCCCAATTAGGGGAGCGTCCTACGAGCAGTACTTC
13	TRBJ2-5	.	.	TRBV12-3/TRBV12-4	CASSRDYQETQYF	TGTGCCAGCAGCCGGGACTACCAAGAGACCCAGTACTTC
13	TRBJ2-1	.	many	TRBV27	CASSLGRYNEQFF	TGTGCCAGCAGTTTAGGACGGTACAATGAGCAGTTCTTC
13	TRBJ1-4	.	.	TRBV28	CASSFNDREKLFF	TGTGCCAGCAGTTTTAACGATCGAGAAAAACTGTTTTTT